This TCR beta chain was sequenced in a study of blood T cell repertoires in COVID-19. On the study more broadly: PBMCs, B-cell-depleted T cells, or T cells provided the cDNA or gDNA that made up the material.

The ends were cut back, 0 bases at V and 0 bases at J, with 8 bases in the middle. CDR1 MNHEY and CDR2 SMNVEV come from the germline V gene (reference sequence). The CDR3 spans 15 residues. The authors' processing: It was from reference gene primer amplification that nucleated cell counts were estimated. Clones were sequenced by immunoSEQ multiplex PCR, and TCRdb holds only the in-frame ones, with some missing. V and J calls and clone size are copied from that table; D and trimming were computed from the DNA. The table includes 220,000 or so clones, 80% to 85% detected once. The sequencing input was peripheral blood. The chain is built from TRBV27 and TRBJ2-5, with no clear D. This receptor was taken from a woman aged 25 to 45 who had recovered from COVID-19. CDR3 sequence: CASSLSHQYQETQYF. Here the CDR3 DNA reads TGTGCCAGCAGTTTATCGCACCAGTACCAAGAGACCCAGTACTTC.